These 16 T cell receptor beta chains were sequenced from one sample in a study of blood T cell repertoires in COVID-19. Data came from immunoSEQ multiplex PCR; TCRdb stores just in-frame clones and leaves some out. The table has 73,000 or so clones, 73% seen once. The source material was peripheral blood. All receptors come from a man aged 60-69 years with acute or convalescent COVID-19.

This chain links TRBV7-8 with TRBJ2-1, with 7 positions matching TRBD1. In germline, CDR1 is SGHVS, CDR2 FQNEAQ. Trimming took 3 bases from V and 3 from J; bases not matched to a gene: 5. The CDR3 length is 15 residues. CDR3 sequence (DNA): TGTGCCAGCAGCTTCGCCGGGACAGACTACAATGAGCAGTTCTTC. This gives the protein CASSFAGTDYNEQFF.

This clone was picked up one time. The chain uses TRBV9 and TRBJ1-4, with 7 bases that match TRBD1. Germline loops: CDR1 SGDLS, CDR2 YYNGEE. The CDR3 runs to 14 residues. After removal of 4 bases from V and 7 bases from J, the junction contained 7 bases not matched to a gene. The CDR3 region is CASSMGQSGEKLFF. For the CDR3, the DNA is TGTGCCAGCAGCATGGGACAGTCTGGTGAAAAACTGTTTTTT.

The rearrangement joins TRBV5-1 to TRBJ2-7, with a weak D call TRBD2 (6 bases). Trimming stripped 4 bases from V and 0 bases from J, with 17 bases between. Germline V gene data show CDR1 as SGHRS and CDR2 as YFSETQ. This CDR3 contains 16 residues. DNA of the CDR3: TGCGCCAGCAGCCCTGTCTTAGACGGGAGCTCCTACGAGCAGTACTTC. Its translation is CASSPVLDGSSYEQYF.

In the case of this clone: A junction boundary mismatches the germline segment, possibly from a read error. The genes are TRBV11-2 and TRBJ2-1; no clear D gene. This CDR3 is built from 10 residues. Germline CDR1 is SGHAT and CDR2 is FQNNGV. CDR3 sequence (DNA): TGTGCCAGCAGCTTAGTCGCATCGGTCTTC. This sequence encodes CASSLVASVF. The whole variable domain, filled in from reference TRBV11-2 and TRBJ2-1, reads EAGVAQSPRYKIIEKRQSVAFWCNPISGHATLYWYQQILGQGPKLLIQFQNNGVVDDSQLPKDRFSAERLKGVDSTLKIQPAKLEDSAVYLCASSLVASVFGPGTRLTVL.

The chain carries TRBV12-5 and TRBJ2-1, with TRBD2 matching 9 bases. The CDR3 loop spans 16 amino acids. The V segment lost 7 bases and the J segment 5 bases; nucleotides outside the gene matches: 12. From germline, CDR1 is LGHNT and CDR2 FRNRAP. The CDR3 sequence is CASASLAGALNNEQFF. CDR3 DNA: TGTGCTAGTGCCTCATTAGCGGGAGCCCTCAACAATGAGCAGTTCTTC.

The J gene is TRBJ2-7, the V gene TRBV7-8; 10 bases are a match to TRBD1. V lost 4 bases and J lost 6; bases outside the gene matches: 6. Germline CDR1 reads SGHVS; CDR2 reads FQNEAQ. The CDR3 loop spans 14 amino acids. The CDR3 coding sequence is TGTGCCAGCAGCTCAGGACAGGGGGGTCGCGAGCAGTACTTC. It translates to CASSSGQGGREQYF.

The gene calls are TRBV2 and TRBJ2-7, with D maybe TRBD2 (7 bases). Trimming cost V 8 bases and J 3 bases, with 14 bases left between them. Germline CDR1 and CDR2: SNHLY and FYNNEI. The length of the CDR3 is 13 residues. This CDR3 reads CASGRDTSYEQYV. Here the CDR3 DNA reads TGTGCCAGCGGGAGGGACACTAGCTACGAGCAGTACGTC.

The J gene is TRBJ1-5, the V gene TRBV6-5, with D hard to call. The CDR3 is 14 amino acids. Germline loops: CDR1 MNHEY, CDR2 SVGAGI. With 6 bases removed from V and 0 bases from J, the gap between germline ends came to 9 bases. The CDR3 sequence is CASSSVFSNQPQHF. As DNA, the CDR3 is TGTGCCAGCAGCTCGGTTTTTAGCAATCAGCCCCAGCATTTT.

V is TRBV27 and J is TRBJ2-3; unclear D gene. The germline CDR1 and CDR2 sequences are MNHEY and SMNVEV (reference sequence). This CDR3 region has 15 residues. V was pared by 3 bases and J by 4 bases, with 14 bases between. CDR3 residues: CASSFDFGYADTQYF. CDR3 nucleotide sequence: TGTGCCAGCAGTTTCGACTTCGGGTACGCAGATACGCAGTATTTT.

This chain joins TRBV30 and TRBJ1-1; 9 bases agree with TRBD1. Germline V lookup: CDR1 GTSNPN, CDR2 SVGIG (reference sequence). V lost 2 bases, J lost 6 bases, and 4 bases stayed unmatched. CDR3 length: 13 residues. CDR3 amino acids: CAWSPGQGAEAFF. CDR3 nucleotide sequence: TGTGCCTGGAGTCCGGGACAGGGCGCTGAAGCTTTCTTT. The complete variable domain, with remaining parts taken from reference TRBV30 and TRBJ1-1, reads SQTIHQWPATLVQPVGSPLSLECTVEGTSNPNLYWYRQAAGRGLQLLFYSVGIGQISSEVPQNLSASRPQDRQFILSSKKLLLSDSGFYLCAWSPGQGAEAFFGQGTRLTVV.

The sample holds many counts of this clone. This sequence joins TRBV7-2 and TRBJ1-2; tentatively, D is TRBD1 (5 bases). The ends were cut back, 2 bases at V and 8 bases at J, with 21 bases in the middle. The germline V gene encodes CDR1 SGHTA and CDR2 FQGNSA. The CDR3 contains 16 residues. CDR3 loop: CASSLPGRGAPGGYTF. Written as DNA, the CDR3 is TGTGCCAGCAGCTTACCGGGGCGCGGGGCCCCGGGAGGCTACACCTTC.

The rearrangement links TRBV12-5 to TRBJ2-2; 7 bases are a match to TRBD2. Trimming cost V 7 bases and J 4 bases; bases outside gene matches: 6. This CDR3 has 14 residues. Looked up from germline, CDR1 is LGHNT and CDR2 is FRNRAP. This chain's CDR3 is CASATGGLTGELFF. CDR3 nucleotides: TGTGCTAGTGCAACGGGAGGCCTCACCGGGGAGCTGTTTTTT. The whole variable domain, filled in from reference TRBV12-5 and TRBJ2-2, reads DARVTQTPRHKVTEMGQEVTMRCQPILGHNTVFWYRQTMMQGLELLAYFRNRAPLDDSGMPKDRFSAEMPDATLATLKIQPSEPRDSAVYFCASATGGLTGELFFGEGSRLTVL.

This sequence joins TRBV6-1 and TRBJ2-7; D not certain. The CDR3 length is 11 residues. Germline-derived CDR1 and CDR2 are MNHNS and SASEGT. Trimming left V 2 bases short and J 7 bases short, with 6 bases between. The CDR3 protein is CASSEPGEQYF. The CDR3 DNA is TGTGCCAGCAGTGAACCCGGGGAGCAGTACTTC.

The J gene is TRBJ2-4, the V gene TRBV4-2; 11 nucleotides match TRBD2. J lost 0 bases, V lost 3 bases, and 10 bases had no gene match. From germline, CDR1 is LGHNA and CDR2 YNFKEQ. The CDR3 extends over 19 amino acids. As DNA, the CDR3 is TGTGCCAGCAGCCAGGAAACTAGCGGGGGATCTTTAGCCAAAAACATTCAGTACTTC. This codes for CASSQETSGGSLAKNIQYF.

The rearrangement links TRBV11-3 to TRBJ2-5; 7 bases are a match to TRBD2. The germline V gene encodes CDR1 SGHNT and CDR2 YENEEA. The CDR3 is 15 amino acids. With V trimmed by 5 bases and J by 3 bases, 9 bases remained unmatched. CDR3 nucleotides: TGTGCCAGCAGCCAACGCCGGGGGGAAAAAGAGACCCAGTACTTC. Protein: CASSQRRGEKETQYF. Full variable domain (rest looked up from reference TRBV11-3 and TRBJ2-5): EAGVVQSPRYKIIEKKQPVAFWCNPISGHNTLYWYLQNLGQGPELLIRYENEEAVDDSQLPKDRFSAERLKGVDSTLKIQPAELGDSAVYLCASSQRRGEKETQYFGPGTRLLVL.

The V gene is TRBV2, the J gene TRBJ1-1; no reliable D call. CDR3 length equals 12 residues. Germline assignment: CDR1 SNHLY and CDR2 FYNNEI. This CDR3 reads CAQVGEETEAFF. The DNA of the CDR3 is TGTGCTCAAGTGGGTGAGGAGACTGAAGCTTTCTTT.